This T cell receptor beta chain was captured in a study of tumor-infiltrating lymphocytes in primary liver carcinoma. Overall study context: Patients were men and women aged 30 to 69 years.

Germline CDR1 MNHNS, CDR2 SASEGT. The CDR3 extends over 18 amino acids. Trimming took 2 bases from V and 0 from J, leaving 19 bases between them. Both RNA and DNA were isolated together from about 20-30 mg of bulk tissue that had not been sorted. Patients diagnosed with primary liver carcinoma received treatment through surgical resection. There were over 75% viable tumor cells in every single sample of tumor. A primer matching the constant region was used to make TCR beta cDNA from approximately 520 ng of total RNA. The TCR beta library was amplified through three nested multiplex PCR rounds in a modified ARM-PCR procedure. Use of TRBV1-TRBV30 forward primers with a C-beta reverse primer characterized the first two PCR rounds, which lasted about 9 cycles each. TCRdb re-analysed the multiplex PCR reads in MiXCR, keeping a single row per CDR3 protein. This sample has more than 45,000 distinct CDR3 sequences, with roughly 77% found just once.

This rearrangement joins TRBV6-1 to TRBJ2-5, with D possibly TRBD2 on 6 matching bases. The receptor was isolated from a man aged 35-49 years with primary liver carcinoma and hepatitis B virus infection. Material for sequencing was liver tumor tissue from sampling region 3. Stated subset: tumor region T3, left-lateral pole. Here the CDR3 reads CASSETFLKGGNQETQYF. Written as DNA, the CDR3 is TGTGCCAGCAGTGAAACCTTTCTAAAGGGAGGTAACCAAGAGACCCAGTACTTC.